This T cell receptor (beta chain) was recorded in a study of graft-versus-host responses after intestinal transplantation. Overall study context: Multivisceral, liver-intestinal, or isolated intestinal grafts went to recipients. Anti-thymocyte globulin induction, then tacrolimus and steroids for around 3 years, went to all recipients.

CDR3 length equals 13 residues. Germline V gives CDR1 MNHNS, CDR2 SASEGT. Trimming cost V 7 bases and J 6 bases; bases outside gene matches: 6. Processing released intraepithelial and lamina propria lymphocytes from the graft tissue. Method: immunoSEQ multiplex PCR; TCRdb's copy keeps in-frame clones and lacks some. The table has roughly 27,000 clones, about three quarters seen once. The starting material was ileum tissue, obtained 98 days after intestinal transplantation. This sequence originates from a human patient who received an intestinal transplant, so some T cells may come from the graft donor. J is TRBJ2-7 and V is TRBV6-1; 10 nucleotides align to TRBD1. The CDR3 DNA sequence: TGTGCCAGCACCCGGACAGGGGGTATCGAGCAGTACTTC. Translated, it gives CASTRTGGIEQYF.